Shown below are 18 T cell receptor beta chains from a single sample sequenced in a study of shared clonotypes between healthy human individuals. Naive CD8 cells were CD45RO-negative, positively selected for CCR7, excluding terminally differentiated effector memory CD45RA+ cells. TCRdb's table, derived via immunoSEQ multiplex PCR, lists solely in-frame clones and lacks some. Here the sample spans some 800,000 clones, over 90% being singletons. What was sequenced was naive CD8+ T cells sorted from blood. The receptors come from a young man in good health.

Comments on this clone: Other nucleotide sequences in the sample specify the same CDR3. The chain links TRBV29-1 to TRBJ2-7; D ambiguous. V lost 4 bases, J lost 4 bases, and 8 bases lay in between. CDR1 is SQVTM, CDR2 ANQGSEA, per germline. The CDR3 sequence is 11 residues long. The CDR3 DNA sequence: TGCAGCGTTGGTGGCGGATACGAGCAGTACTTC. Amino acid sequence: CSVGGGYEQYF.

The rearrangement joins TRBV27 to TRBJ2-3; a possible D gene is TRBD2 (6 bases). Trimming removed 6 bases at V and 8 bases at J, with 18 bases between. CDR1 MNHEY and CDR2 SMNVEV come from the germline V gene (reference sequence). This CDR3 comprises 14 residues. CDR3 residues: CASSKTGDLATQYF. DNA of the CDR3: TGTGCCAGCAGCAAGACGGGGGACTTAGCTACGCAGTATTTT.

The chain is built from TRBV5-1 and TRBJ2-3; 7 nucleotides match TRBD1. This CDR3 region has 15 residues. The V gene's germline CDR1 is SGHRS and CDR2 YFSETQ. The ends lost 3 bases at V and 6 bases at J; junction bases unmatched: 10. The CDR3 sequence is CASSSGTAAGDTQYF. The CDR3 DNA reads TGCGCCAGCAGCTCTGGGACAGCTGCCGGGGATACGCAGTATTTT.

The chain is built from TRBV7-3 and TRBJ2-1; D gene unclear. Trimming pared 4 bases from V and 7 bases from J, leaving 11 bases between. CDR1 is SGHTA, CDR2 FQGTGA, per germline. This CDR3 is 13 amino acids long. DNA of the CDR3: TGTGCCAGCAGCTCCGGACCCGCGAATGAGCAGTTCTTC. Its protein product is CASSSGPANEQFF.

This chain connects TRBV2 to TRBJ2-1, with 7 bases aligning to TRBD2. The V segment lost 9 bases and the J segment 2 bases; nucleotides outside the gene matches: 7. Germline loops: CDR1 SNHLY, CDR2 FYNNEI. This CDR3 is built from 14 residues. The CDR3 sequence: CARTPSGTYNEQFF. The CDR3, as DNA: TGTGCCAGGACCCCTAGCGGAACCTACAATGAGCAGTTCTTC.

CDR3 sequence: CAISDSADVYNEQFF. CDR3 nucleotide sequence: TGTGCCATCAGTGATTCGGCGGATGTGTACAATGAGCAGTTCTTC. The V call is TRBV10-3, the J call TRBJ2-1, with D unresolved. The V gene lost 3 bases and the J gene lost 4 bases, with 13 bases spanning the gap. CDR3 size: 15 residues. Germline V gene sequence: CDR1 ENHRY, CDR2 SYGVKD.

Worth noting for this clone: The sample contains more than one DNA sequence encoding this CDR3. The chain carries TRBV25-1 and TRBJ2-7; D not resolved. Trimming stripped 4 bases from V and 1 base from J, with 5 bases between. Germline lookup yields CDR1 MGHDK and CDR2 SYGVNS. The CDR3 loop spans 12 amino acids. The CDR3 coding sequence is TGTGCCAGCAGTGTTGGGTCCTACGAGCAGTACTTC. This gives the protein CASSVGSYEQYF.

The rearrangement uses TRBV19 and TRBJ2-7, with 11 bases that match TRBD2. The junction had 8 bases not matched to a gene; V was cut back by 5 bases and J by 5 bases. Germline CDR1 and CDR2: LNHDA and SQIVND (reference sequence). The CDR3 runs to 15 residues. CDR3 bases: TGTGCCAGTAGTGAACTAGCGGGAGCACGGGACGAGCAGTACTTC. Its translation is CASSELAGARDEQYF. The full variable domain, in which reference TRBV19 and TRBJ2-7 provide the parts outside the CDR3, is DGGITQSPKYLFRKEGQNVTLSCEQNLNHDAMYWYRQDPGQGLRLIYYSQIVNDFQKGDIAEGYSVSREKKESFPLTVTSAQKNPTAFYLCASSELAGARDEQYFGPGTRLTVT.

The rearrangement joins TRBV28 to TRBJ2-1; D perhaps matches TRBD2 (6 bases). CDR3 length equals 15 residues. CDR1 and CDR2 (germline): MDHEN, SYDVKM. Trimming pared 3 bases from V and 3 bases from J, leaving 12 bases between. This chain's CDR3 is CASSFGTSIYNEQFF. In DNA, the CDR3 is TGTGCCAGCAGTTTTGGGACTTCTATCTACAATGAGCAGTTCTTC.

The chain is built from TRBV27 and TRBJ1-5; 7 bases agree with TRBD1. CDR1 and CDR2 (germline): MNHEY, SMNVEV (reference sequence). The V gene end was trimmed by 9 bases and the J gene end by 1 base; junction bases not matched to a gene: 9. This CDR3 is 15 amino acids long. The CDR3 DNA follows: TGTGCCAGTAGGAAGACAGGGATGAGCAATCAGCCCCAGCATTTT. The encoded protein is CASRKTGMSNQPQHF.

This clone appeared a few times. V gene TRBV7-3 combines with J gene TRBJ1-5; no clear D gene. The CDR3 extends over 13 amino acids. The germline CDR1 and CDR2 sequences are SGHTA and FQGTGA. The V and J ends lost 1 base and 0 bases respectively, with 1 base between them. CDR3 region: CASSLNSNQPQHF. CDR3 DNA: TGTGCCAGCAGCTTAAATAGCAATCAGCCCCAGCATTTT.

The gene calls are TRBV7-3 and TRBJ2-6; D unclear. The CDR3 is 13 amino acids. Germline CDR1 is SGHTA and CDR2 is FQGTGA. V lost 5 bases and J 8 bases, leaving 10 bases between the germline ends. As DNA, the CDR3 is TGTGCCAGCAGCACGGACGACTCCAACGTCCTGACTTTC. As protein: CASSTDDSNVLTF.

V usage is TRBV27 and J usage is TRBJ2-3; 7 bases are shared with TRBD2. The CDR3 totals 16 residues. J gave up 2 bases and V 2 bases, and 7 bases lay outside the gene matches. Germline-derived CDR1 and CDR2 are MNHEY and SMNVEV (reference sequence). CDR3 DNA sequence: TGTGCCAGCAGTTTAGAGGCTAGCGGATCCACAGATACGCAGTATTTT. As protein: CASSLEASGSTDTQYF.

The genes are TRBV7-9 and TRBJ2-7; D is uncertain. The CDR3 spans 14 residues. V lost 1 base to trimming and J lost 0 bases, with 7 bases between them. The germline V gene has CDR1 SEHNR and CDR2 FQNEAQ (reference sequence). The DNA for the CDR3 is TGTGCCAGCAGCTTAGACTACAGCTCCTACGAGCAGTACTTC. Protein product: CASSLDYSSYEQYF.

The chain uses TRBV28 and TRBJ1-1; the D is unclear. Germline CDR1 MDHEN, CDR2 SYDVKM. The germline V and J ends were trimmed by 2 bases and 9 bases, with 13 bases remaining between them. CDR3 length equals 13 residues. The CDR3 bases are TGTGCCAGCAGTTTAAGTCGGCGAGAGAAAGCTTTCTTT. This codes for CASSLSRREKAFF. Drawing the rest from reference TRBV28 and TRBJ1-1, the complete variable domain is DVKVTQSSRYLVKRTGEKVFLECVQDMDHENMFWYRQDPGLGLRLIYFSYDVKMKEKGDIPEGYSVSREKKERFSLILESASTNQTSMYLCASSLSRREKAFFGQGTRLTVV.

The J gene is TRBJ2-7, the V gene TRBV6-6; 7 nucleotides line up with TRBD1. The germline V gene encodes CDR1 MNHNY and CDR2 SVGAGI (reference sequence). The CDR3 is 15 amino acids. The ends lost 0 bases at V and 6 bases at J; junction bases unmatched: 8. The CDR3 bases are TGTGCCAGCAGTTACTCGGTTGAGGGGGCGGTCGAGCAGTACTTC. Translating gives CASSYSVEGAVEQYF.

The V call is TRBV5-6, the J call TRBJ2-7; 8 bases match TRBD1. CDR3 size: 14 residues. Trimming took 4 bases from V and 3 from J; bases not matched to a gene: 6. The V gene's germline CDR1 is SGHDT and CDR2 YYEEEE. DNA for the CDR3: TGTGCCAGCAGCGCGACAGGGGCCAACTACGAGCAGTACTTC. Translation: CASSATGANYEQYF.

This chain links TRBV27 with TRBJ2-7, with D uncertain. This CDR3 contains 16 residues. The germline V gene has CDR1 MNHEY and CDR2 SMNVEV (reference sequence). Trimming pared 5 bases from V and 2 bases from J, leaving 19 bases between. Here the CDR3 DNA reads TGTGCCAGCAGTCCACCCTCCAGACACCCAACCTACGAGCAGTACTTC. This codes for CASSPPSRHPTYEQYF.